One and the same sample provided the 15 T cell receptor beta chains below, sequenced in a study of T cell changes during pregnancy in multiple sclerosis. Assay: immunoSEQ multiplex PCR; the TCRdb copy retains only in-frame clones and omits some. Among 61,000 or so clones listed, 90% to 95% were seen once. Sample: CD4+ T cells from peripheral blood mononuclear cells, taken before pregnancy. These receptors all come from a female donor with multiple sclerosis, enrolled in a pregnancy study.

About this clone itself: At one end the junction does not follow the germline gene, possibly because of a read error. The chain links TRBV5-4 to TRBJ1-2, with D possibly being TRBD1 (6 bases). Germline values: CDR1 SGHNT, CDR2 YYREEE (reference sequence). The CDR3 sequence is 13 residues long. As DNA, the CDR3 is TGTGCCAGCAGCTTACAGGGACCCCTTCTCGTTAGCTTC. The encoded protein is CASSLQGPLLVSF.

This sequence joins TRBV6-1 and TRBJ2-3; D is perhaps TRBD1 (5 bases). Germline-derived CDR1 and CDR2 are MNHNS and SASEGT. This CDR3 has 14 amino acids. The V end lost 8 bases, the J end lost 4 bases, and 16 bases lay between the germline ends. The CDR3, as DNA: TGTGCCAGCGGGCCACTCGCGACAGCAGATACGCAGTATTTT. Its translation: CASGPLATADTQYF.

This chain links TRBV18 with TRBJ2-1; 10 positions agree with TRBD2. V shed 5 bases and J 8 bases; nucleotides not matched to a gene: 6. Germline CDR1 reads KGHSH; CDR2 reads LQKENI. CDR3 length: 14 residues. CDR3: CASSSASGSYEQFF. The CDR3 coding sequence is TGTGCCAGCTCATCGGCTAGCGGGAGCTATGAGCAGTTCTTC.

The rearrangement links TRBV30 to TRBJ1-3, with no clear D. The germline gives CDR1 GTSNPN, CDR2 SVGIG (reference sequence). CDR3 size: 11 residues. Trimming stripped 8 bases from V and 1 base from J, with 6 bases between. The CDR3, as DNA: TGTGCCCGGTGGTCTGGAAACACCATATATTTT. Translating gives CARWSGNTIYF.

This clone is a singleton in its sample. V is TRBV18 and J is TRBJ2-7; D may be TRBD2 (5 bases). Per the germline V gene, CDR1 is KGHSH and CDR2 is LQKENI. CDR3 length equals 15 residues. The V end lost 2 bases, the J end lost 3 bases, and 14 bases lay between the germline ends. The CDR3 DNA reads as TGTGCCAGCTCACCAAACAGCGGAGGAAGCTACGAGCAGTACTTC. Translating gives CASSPNSGGSYEQYF.

The rearrangement links TRBV5-1 to TRBJ1-2; the D gene is possibly TRBD1 (5 bases). This CDR3 is 13 amino acids long. Trimming took 0 bases from V and 13 from J, leaving 16 bases between them. Germline V gene data show CDR1 as SGHRS and CDR2 as YFSETQ. The CDR3 DNA reads TGCGCCAGCAGCTTGGTGGGGCCGGAGTTCTTCACCTTC. Translation: CASSLVGPEFFTF.

The chain carries TRBV19 and TRBJ1-4; TRBD1 matches 8 bases. There are 15 residues in the CDR3. With V trimmed by 1 base and J by 4 bases, 2 bases remained unmatched. From germline, CDR1 is LNHDA and CDR2 SQIVND (reference sequence). This CDR3 is CASSIGGQVNEKLFF. The CDR3, as DNA: TGTGCCAGTAGTATAGGGGGACAGGTTAATGAAAAACTGTTTTTT.

The gene calls are TRBV7-8 and TRBJ2-2; weak D call: TRBD2 (5 bases). The V end was cut by 2 bases, the J end by 2 bases, with 12 bases between. Germline CDR1 and CDR2: SGHVS and FQNEAQ. This CDR3 region has 16 residues. CDR3 sequence reads: CASSLLRGRNTGELFF. The CDR3 bases are TGTGCCAGCAGCTTATTACGCGGGCGTAACACCGGGGAGCTGTTTTTT.

The rearrangement uses TRBV18 and TRBJ1-1; 7 bases line up with TRBD1. V trimming: 6 bases; J trimming: 1 base; junction bases outside the gene matches: 5. The CDR3 has 14 residues. CDR1 KGHSH and CDR2 LQKENI come from the germline V gene. Written as DNA, the CDR3 is TGTGCCAGCTCGTCGACAGGGCAGAACACTGAAGCTTTCTTT. Protein: CASSSTGQNTEAFF.

J is TRBJ2-1 and V is TRBV30, with D possibly being TRBD1 (5 bases). The CDR3 sequence is 15 residues long. V shed 1 base and J shed 2 bases, with 12 bases lying between them. Germline lookup yields CDR1 GTSNPN and CDR2 SVGIG (reference sequence). The chain's CDR3 is CAWSGGSLAYNEQFF. The CDR3 DNA follows: TGTGCCTGGAGTGGGGGCAGCCTTGCCTACAATGAGCAGTTCTTC.

The V call is TRBV19, the J call TRBJ2-3; 12 bases are a match to TRBD2. CDR1 and CDR2 from the germline V gene are LNHDA and SQIVND (reference sequence). The CDR3 is made up of 13 amino acids. V was clipped by 3 bases and J by 8 bases; unmatched bases: 0. The CDR3 here is CASSMGLAGTQYF. CDR3 coding DNA: TGTGCCAGTAGTATGGGACTAGCGGGTACGCAGTATTTT. The entire variable domain, with the rest obtained from reference TRBV19 and TRBJ2-3, is as follows: DGGITQSPKYLFRKEGQNVTLSCEQNLNHDAMYWYRQDPGQGLRLIYYSQIVNDFQKGDIAEGYSVSREKKESFPLTVTSAQKNPTAFYLCASSMGLAGTQYFGPGTRLTVL.

This chain uses TRBV18 with TRBJ2-2; TRBD1 is a possible D gene (6 bases). From germline, CDR1 is KGHSH and CDR2 LQKENI. CDR3 size: 15 residues. Between the trimmed V and J ends, which lost 3 bases and 1 base, there was a span of 9 bases. This CDR3 is CASSPQGLNTGELFF. Written as DNA, the CDR3 is TGTGCCAGCTCACCGCAGGGGTTGAACACCGGGGAGCTGTTTTTT.

The rearrangement uses TRBV11-3 and TRBJ1-1; D is possibly TRBD1 (6 bases). The V and J ends lost 5 bases and 12 bases respectively, with 13 bases between them. Looked up from germline, CDR1 is SGHNT and CDR2 is YENEEA. The CDR3 is made up of 11 amino acids. The CDR3 spells CASSLRQAPFF. The CDR3 coding sequence is TGTGCCAGCAGCCTACGACAGGCCCCTTTCTTT.

CDR3 sequence (DNA): TGTGCCACCAGCAGACAGACTCTTGGCTATGGCTACACCTTC. Its protein product is CATSRQTLGYGYTF. This chain connects TRBV15 to TRBJ1-2; D ambiguous. The V gene's germline CDR1 is LNHNV and CDR2 YYDKDF (reference sequence). The CDR3 covers 14 residues. Trimming pared 2 bases from V and 4 bases from J, leaving 11 bases between.

The chain employs TRBV5-6 and TRBJ2-7, with D possibly matching TRBD2 (7 bases). The V end was cut by 5 bases, the J end by 1 base, with 19 bases between. There are 16 residues in the CDR3. CDR1 is SGHDT, CDR2 YYEEEE, per germline. Written as DNA, the CDR3 is TGTGCCAGCAGTCCCTCCGGGGGGCGCCGGTCCTACGAGCAGTACTTC. Its translation: CASSPSGGRRSYEQYF.